This T cell receptor (beta chain) emerged from a study of blood T cell repertoires in COVID-19. Using immunoSEQ multiplex PCR, the repertoire was profiled, and TCRdb retains in-frame clones only, with some absent. Among about 300,000 clones listed, approximately 89% were seen once. CDR1 and CDR2 (germline): SGHRS, YFSETQ. Between the trimmed V and J ends, which lost 3 bases and 5 bases, there was a span of 8 bases. The CDR3 contains 13 residues. The V gene is TRBV5-1, the J gene TRBJ2-2; D gene uncertain. The sequence derives from a woman in her twenties or thirties who had recovered from COVID-19. The sequenced sample consisted of peripheral blood. The CDR3 nucleotides read TGCGCCAGCAGCTCGCAGATTACCGGGGAGCTGTTTTTT. Protein sequence: CASSSQITGELFF.